These 17 T cell receptor beta chains came from one sample sequenced in a study of blood T cell repertoires in COVID-19 (dated by TCRdb to between 2020 and 2021). The library was obtained by the immunoSEQ multiplex PCR assay. In its TCRdb copy, this immuneACCESS table keeps in-frame sequences only and misses some clones. Where compared with another copy, unresolved V genes explain less than half of these, and the others have no known cause. Counted in this sample were roughly 300,000 clones; roughly 90% of them appeared once. The ten largest clones capture about 18% of the sample. Sequencing was done on a sample of PBMCs or T cells enriched from blood (not recorded which). All receptors come from a woman aged 30 to 39 who had recovered from COVID-19.

The chain recombines TRBV24-1 with TRBJ1-5; the match to TRBD1 covers 8 bases. The CDR3 is 14 amino acids. The ends lost 3 bases at V and 7 bases at J; junction bases unmatched: 4. Per the germline V gene, CDR1 is KGHDR and CDR2 is SFDVKD. CDR3 amino acids: CATSDPDRGQPQHF. Here the CDR3 DNA reads TGTGCCACCAGTGATCCCGACAGGGGACAGCCCCAGCATTTT.

The chain is built from TRBV12-3 or TRBV12-4 and TRBJ1-4, with 7 bases matching TRBD1. The CDR3 spans 12 residues. V shed 6 bases and J 8 bases; nucleotides not matched to a gene: 3. The CDR3 bases are TGTGCCAGCAGCCCGGACAGGGAAAAACTGTTTTTT. It translates to CASSPDREKLFF.

This clone occurred once. The chain uses TRBV11-3 and TRBJ2-1, with 10 bases aligning to TRBD2. CDR1 SGHNT and CDR2 YENEEA come from the germline V gene. V was pared by 6 bases and J by 9 bases, with 8 bases of the junction left unmatched. This CDR3 spans 14 amino acids. CDR3 DNA sequence: TGTGCCAGCAGGAGACTAGCGGGTGCTCGTGAGCAGTTCTTC. This translates into CASRRLAGAREQFF.

This rearrangement joins TRBV4-1 to TRBJ2-1, with a tentative D call TRBD1 (6 bases). Trimming left V 2 bases short and J 6 bases short, with 17 bases between. Germline CDR1 MGHRA, CDR2 YSYEKL. The CDR3 is 16 amino acids. The CDR3 nucleotides read TGCGCCAGCAGCCAACTAACAGGGCTGTTCAGCAATGAGCAGTTCTTC. Amino acid sequence: CASSQLTGLFSNEQFF.

The chain is built from TRBV29-1 and TRBJ2-7, with D uncertain. CDR3 size: 13 residues. Germline V lookup: CDR1 SQVTM, CDR2 ANQGSEA. The V end was cut by 4 bases, the J end by 5 bases, with 15 bases between. Here the CDR3 reads CSVVGAGRNEQYF. CDR3 sequence (DNA): TGCAGCGTTGTGGGCGCCGGAAGGAACGAGCAGTACTTC.

The rearrangement uses TRBV27 and TRBJ2-2, with D unresolved. The CDR3 covers 12 residues. Germline lookup yields CDR1 MNHEY and CDR2 SMNVEV (reference sequence). V lost 6 bases and J lost 7, with 9 bases in between. The CDR3 is CASSPVGGELFF. The DNA of the CDR3 is TGTGCCAGCAGCCCCGTCGGCGGGGAGCTGTTTTTT.

The CDR3 loop is CASSGTSGRAETGELFF. CDR3 DNA: TGTGCCAGCAGTGGGACTAGCGGGAGGGCCGAAACCGGGGAGCTGTTTTTT. This chain connects TRBV6-2 or TRBV6-3 to TRBJ2-2, with 16 bases identical to TRBD2. This CDR3 contains 17 residues. Germline values: CDR1 MNHEY, CDR2 SVGEGT. The ends lost 5 bases at V and 5 bases at J; junction bases unmatched: 5.

In this sample, this clone turned up once. The CDR3 DNA follows: TGTGCCAGCAGCTTAGATAGGGGGCTTTCTGAAAAACTGTTTTTT. Translation: CASSLDRGLSEKLFF. The V gene is TRBV7-2, the J gene TRBJ1-4; 7 nucleotides match TRBD1. With 1 base clipped from V and 7 bases from J, the junction kept 6 bases outside the gene matches. The CDR3 loop spans 15 amino acids. Germline CDR1 SGHTA, CDR2 FQGNSA.

The chain employs TRBV28 and TRBJ1-1; the match to TRBD1 covers 7 bases. V shed 5 bases, J shed 1 base, and the junction held 10 bases outside the gene matches. CDR3 length: 16 amino acids. Germline lookup yields CDR1 MDHEN and CDR2 SYDVKM. The CDR3 sequence is CASSLYRGGRNTEAFF. The CDR3 DNA is TGTGCCAGCAGTCTGTACAGGGGTGGAAGGAACACTGAAGCTTTCTTT.

This clone is a singleton in its sample. This chain joins TRBV5-4 and TRBJ2-5; no clear D gene. In germline, CDR1 is SGHNT, CDR2 YYREEE (reference sequence). The CDR3 sequence is 12 residues long. The V end was cut by 5 bases, the J end by 3 bases, with 8 bases between. CDR3 DNA: TGTGCCAGCAGTCAGAATAAAGAGACCCAGTACTTC. This gives the protein CASSQNKETQYF.

The chain carries TRBV4-2 and TRBJ2-1, with D possibly matching TRBD1 (5 bases). Germline V gene sequence: CDR1 LGHNA, CDR2 YNFKEQ. This CDR3 has 13 residues. Trimming cost V 1 base and J 9 bases, with 10 bases left between them. CDR3: CASSQGQGTEQFF. The CDR3 nucleotides are TGTGCCAGCAGCCAAGGGCAGGGTACTGAGCAGTTCTTC.

The chain links TRBV6-2 or TRBV6-3 to TRBJ1-1, with 11 bases lining up with TRBD1. Germline CDR1 MNHEY, CDR2 SVGEGT. CDR3 size: 14 residues. The V gene end was trimmed by 5 bases and the J gene end by 11 bases; junction bases not matched to a gene: 10. The CDR3 loop reads CASSRRKDRGRAFF. The CDR3 bases are TGTGCCAGCAGTCGTCGCAAGGACAGGGGGCGGGCTTTCTTT.

The gene calls are TRBV2 and TRBJ1-2; D call uncertain. V lost 10 bases, J lost 6 bases, and 15 bases lay in between. Per germline, CDR1 SNHLY and CDR2 FYNNEI. This CDR3 has 12 amino acids. In DNA form, the CDR3 reads TGTGCCACCCAAAGATCCCAGGATGGCTACACCTTC. It is translated as CATQRSQDGYTF. Looking up the rest from reference TRBV2 and TRBJ1-2 gives the full variable domain: EPEVTQTPSHQVTQMGQEVILRCVPISNHLYFYWYRQILGQKVEFLVSFYNNEISEKSEIFDDQFSVERPDGSNFTLKIRSTKLEDSAMYFCATQRSQDGYTFGSGTRLTVV.

This clone was found once. The chain couples TRBV7-2 to TRBJ1-1, with TRBD1 matching over 7 bases. From germline, CDR1 is SGHTA and CDR2 FQGNSA. J was trimmed by 0 bases and V by 5 bases; bases with no gene match: 9. This CDR3 contains 16 residues. DNA of the CDR3: TGTGCCAGCAGCCGTGGACAGGCCCTCATGAACACTGAAGCTTTCTTT. This codes for CASSRGQALMNTEAFF.

This clone was recorded once. The rearrangement joins TRBV19 to TRBJ1-1, with 12 bases matching TRBD1. Per germline, CDR1 LNHDA and CDR2 SQIVND (reference sequence). The CDR3 sequence is 15 residues long. Unmatched junction bases numbered 11, after V lost 5 bases and J lost 10 bases. CDR3 sequence reads: CASSPPGQGASAAFF. CDR3 DNA: TGTGCCAGTAGTCCTCCGGGACAGGGGGCATCGGCAGCTTTCTTT. The complete variable domain, with remaining parts taken from reference TRBV19 and TRBJ1-1, reads DGGITQSPKYLFRKEGQNVTLSCEQNLNHDAMYWYRQDPGQGLRLIYYSQIVNDFQKGDIAEGYSVSREKKESFPLTVTSAQKNPTAFYLCASSPPGQGASAAFFGQGTRLTVV.

This chain connects TRBV18 to TRBJ2-7; TRBD2 matches at 13 bases. Trimming at V came to 4 bases and at J to 0 bases, leaving 3 bases not matched to a gene. CDR3 length equals 16 residues. The V gene's germline CDR1 is KGHSH and CDR2 LQKENI. CDR3 nucleotide sequence: TGTGCCAGCTCACTACGGACTAGCGGGGGCTCCTACGAGCAGTACTTC. Translating it yields CASSLRTSGGSYEQYF.

V is TRBV10-3 and J is TRBJ2-1; the match to TRBD2 covers 9 bases. V lost 0 bases and J lost 6; bases outside the gene matches: 12. CDR3 size: 18 residues. The germline gives CDR1 ENHRY, CDR2 SYGVKD. For the CDR3, the DNA is TGTGCCATCAGTGAGTCCGTAGGATTAGCGGGAGTAACCAATGAGCAGTTCTTC. Its protein is CAISESVGLAGVTNEQFF.